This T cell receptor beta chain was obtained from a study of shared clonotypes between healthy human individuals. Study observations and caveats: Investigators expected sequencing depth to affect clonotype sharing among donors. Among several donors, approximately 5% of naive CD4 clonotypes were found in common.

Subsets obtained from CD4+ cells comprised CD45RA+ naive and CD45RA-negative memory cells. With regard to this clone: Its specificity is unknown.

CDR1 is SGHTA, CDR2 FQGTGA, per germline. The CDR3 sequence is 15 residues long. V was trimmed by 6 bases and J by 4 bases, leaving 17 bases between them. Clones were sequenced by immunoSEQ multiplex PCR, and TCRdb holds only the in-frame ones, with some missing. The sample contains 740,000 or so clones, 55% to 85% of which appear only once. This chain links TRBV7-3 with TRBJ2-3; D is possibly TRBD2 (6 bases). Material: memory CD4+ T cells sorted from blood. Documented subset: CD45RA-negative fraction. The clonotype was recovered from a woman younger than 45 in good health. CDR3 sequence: CASSHGRTTSDTQYF. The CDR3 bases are TGTGCCAGCAGTCACGGCAGGACTACATCAGATACGCAGTATTTT.